The sequence of this TCR beta chain was determined in a study of T cells in Graves' hyperthyroidism and ophthalmopathy (dated by TCRdb to between 2018 and 2021). For context, the study as a whole: Peripheral blood samples were taken at initial diagnosis, before any treatment was given. TCR V-J signatures able to tell the groups apart were searched for in a discovery cohort of 90 to 100 patients, of whom over 40 had Graves' ophthalmopathy and about 60 had stable Graves' hyperthyroidism. Prospective prediction of ophthalmopathy was tested in an independent validation cohort consisting of roughly 19 hyperthyroidism patients and 17 patients who later progressed to ophthalmopathy. For training and testing, the approximately 92 patients in the discovery cohort were randomly divided in a 7:3 ratio. Thyroid tissue and blood T-cell repertoires from about six Graves' hyperthyroidism patients were also compared in the study. Following sampling, methimazole starting at 30 mg daily was given to hyperthyroidism patients, and high-dose intravenous methylprednisolone was given to ophthalmopathy patients. The paper describes TCR Vbeta CDR3 sequencing of 135 peripheral blood samples, made up of some 40 ophthalmopathy patients, some 76 hyperthyroidism patients and 17 progressor patients.

What the study reported, not specific to this receptor: During validation, the model predicted progression to ophthalmopathy a median of approximately 6.5 months ahead of onset, with just under 71% sensitivity and 72.22% specificity. Most expanded thyroid clonotypes (frequency above 0.001) were also detected in blood, a finding suggesting that blood repertoires may reflect thyroid immune responses. A model built on a 13 V-J signature distinguished ophthalmopathy from stable hyperthyroidism, reaching over 85% sensitivity and about 81% specificity in cross-validation and 80%/75% in testing. Sample size was not statistically predetermined, and investigators were not blinded to group allocation.

To note about this clonotype: The clone's antigen remains unknown. No much larger clone is present one base from it, and per-base qualities are unavailable.

TCR beta CDR3 regions were amplified from RNA transcripts. A first-round RT-PCR of the TCR CDR3 used the HTBI primer set with the Qiagen OneStep RT-PCR kit. Libraries were constructed in a second round of multiplex PCR, after which size selection and purification were carried out. Paired-end sequencing of the libraries was performed with 100 bp reads on an Illumina HiSeq2000. Per the authors' processing: SOAPnuke was used to process the raw data, removing reads that contained adapters or uncalled bases, had a mean Phred below 15, or lacked an exact match to the constant primer or identifier. COPE v1.2.5 was used to merge the high-quality paired reads, and each unique nucleotide sequence was defined as a clonotype. MiTCR v1.1 was used to align clonotypes to the IMGT TRBV, TRBD and TRBJ reference segments. Analysis was restricted to V-J combinations with a frequency above 0.0001, which covered about 99% of repertoires. A TCS score was defined as the ratio between F50 (clonal expansion) and ExV (chaos), using BLOSUM62-based TCRdist between CDR3 peptides within each V-J. Welch's t-statistics and random forest reduced 500 to 550 V-J features to under 15, which were used in a naive Bayes classifier (R e1071). TCRdb cleaned the public reads at Q25 with fastp, built clones with MiXCR and kept in-frame beta chains. Records with the same CDR3 protein are collapsed into one entry carrying the most frequent genes and DNA. These V and J calls originate from TCRdb's pipeline instead of the authors' own analysis. This sample holds hundreds of thousands of distinct CDR3 sequences; less than 25% were observed only once. The ten most abundant clones make up 30% to 40% of the sample.

Ophthalmopathy patients had moderately to severely active disease, Clinical Activity Score of at least 3, NOSPECS grade of at least 4, and duration under 3 months. Exclusion was applied to patients with uncontrolled infections, other autoimmune diseases, pregnancy or lactation. Clinical symptoms, serum thyroxine and TRAb, thyroid ultrasound, and orbital computed tomography formed the basis for the diagnoses. Ficoll-Paque density gradient centrifugation was used to isolate PBMCs from around 10 ml of fresh peripheral blood. Total RNA was extracted with Trizol reagent, and quality was checked on an Agilent 2100 Bioanalyzer. Reading the germline V gene (reference sequence) gives CDR1 SEHNR and CDR2 FQNEAQ. Between the V and J ends, shortened by 5 bases and 11 bases respectively, the junction contains 25 bases. The CDR3 spans 16 residues, from the cysteine through the phenylalanine. Left in the record is the CDR3 DNA by itself, 48 bases read in frame from the first base.

The sequence links TRBV7-9 to TRBJ1-3, with the D gene not clear enough to name. Material for sequencing was blood. The TCR was taken from a man in his thirties or forties with Graves' ophthalmopathy. The nucleotides read TGTGCCAGCAGCCCCTCTCCGGCAGGCAGCCGTTCTCCCATATATTTT. Translated, it gives CASSPSPAGSRSPIYF.